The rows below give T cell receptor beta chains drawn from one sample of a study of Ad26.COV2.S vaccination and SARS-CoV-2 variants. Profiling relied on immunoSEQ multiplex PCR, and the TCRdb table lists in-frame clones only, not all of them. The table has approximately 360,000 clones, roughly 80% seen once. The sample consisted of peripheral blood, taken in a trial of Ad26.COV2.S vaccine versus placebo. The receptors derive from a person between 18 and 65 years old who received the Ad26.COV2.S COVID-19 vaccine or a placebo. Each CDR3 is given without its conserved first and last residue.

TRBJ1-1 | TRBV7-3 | ASSFRETIEAF
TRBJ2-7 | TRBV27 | ASGGLGGEQY
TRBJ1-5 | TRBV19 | ASRLGPNQPQH
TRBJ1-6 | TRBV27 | ASSSMVYSPLH
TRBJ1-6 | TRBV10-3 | AISIHGSPLH
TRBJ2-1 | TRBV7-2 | ASRAGGPRFSEQF
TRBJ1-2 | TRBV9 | ASSDSFSTTTYGYT
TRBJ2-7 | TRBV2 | ASSLHGLAGEEQY
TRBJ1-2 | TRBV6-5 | ASHSGTGGYGYT
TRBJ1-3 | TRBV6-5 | ASSYGTGVSGNTIY
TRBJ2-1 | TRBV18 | ASSPRILSYNEQF
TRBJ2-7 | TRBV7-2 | ATSGTGVYEQY
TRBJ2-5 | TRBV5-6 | ASTLGTQETQY
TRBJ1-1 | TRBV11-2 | ASSLDRGATEAF
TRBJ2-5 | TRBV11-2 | ASSPTGGGQETQY
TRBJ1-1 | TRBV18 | ASSPGLNTEAF
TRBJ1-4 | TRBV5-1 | ASSLEAGDNEKLF
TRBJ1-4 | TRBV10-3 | AISESTGGGEKLF
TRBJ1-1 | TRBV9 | ASSASSYSGNTEAF
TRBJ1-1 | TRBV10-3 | AISGGTVNTEAF
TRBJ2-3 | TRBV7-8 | ASSLNGGSTDTQY
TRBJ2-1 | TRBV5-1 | ASSLASGGPGEQF
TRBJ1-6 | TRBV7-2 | ASSLNWMGNSYNSPLH
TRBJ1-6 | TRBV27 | ASSSLGQYNSPLH
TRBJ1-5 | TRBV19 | ASSIFGRNQPQH
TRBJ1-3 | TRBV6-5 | ASISGTAVGNTIY
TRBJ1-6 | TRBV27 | ASSSQGKKSPLH
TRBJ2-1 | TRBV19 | ASSKAYNEQF
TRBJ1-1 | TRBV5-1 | ASSFGGHTEAF
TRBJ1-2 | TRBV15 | ATSREKGGLYGYT
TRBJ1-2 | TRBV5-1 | ASSPGLAADWGYT
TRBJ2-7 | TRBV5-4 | ASSVDTGDEQY
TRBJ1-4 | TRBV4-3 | ASSQDKRQSGEKLF
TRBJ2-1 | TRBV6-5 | ASRMGPRYNEQF
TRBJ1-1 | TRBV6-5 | ASSPGPYTEAF
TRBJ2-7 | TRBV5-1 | ASSSTGEQY
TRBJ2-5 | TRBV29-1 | SVEVAGGLSETQY
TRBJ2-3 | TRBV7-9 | ASSLGIAGGRDTQY
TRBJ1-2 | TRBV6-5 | ASRPGEGEHYGYT
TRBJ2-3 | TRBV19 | ASSWGQGADTQY
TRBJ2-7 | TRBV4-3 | ASSQDHSTDRSYEQY
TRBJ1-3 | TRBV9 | ASSGGIGGNTIY
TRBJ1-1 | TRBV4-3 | ASSQAGRRGRAF
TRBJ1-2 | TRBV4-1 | ASSRQSRGDYGYT
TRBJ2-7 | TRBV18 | ASSPQRAGEQY
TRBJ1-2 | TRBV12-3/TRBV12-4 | ASSFGPGYT
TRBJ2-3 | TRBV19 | ASSIWTGSTDTQY
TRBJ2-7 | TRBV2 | ASGSESVSYEQY
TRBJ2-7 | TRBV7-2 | ASSLSGQVYEQY
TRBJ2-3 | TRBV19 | ASTLAAGPYYTDTQY
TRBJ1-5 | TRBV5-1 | ASSFRYQPQH
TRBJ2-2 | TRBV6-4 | ASSEGAVEIGELF
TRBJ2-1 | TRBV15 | ATSRAGGSQF
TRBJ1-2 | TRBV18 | ASSPPPGQAIYGYT
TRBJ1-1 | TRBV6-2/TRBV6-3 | ASSFPGTANTEAF